These 26 T cell receptor beta chains originate from one sample sequenced in a study of cytomegalovirus exposure and HLA in healthy donors. Primers: 60 Vbeta forward and 13 Jbeta reverse. Using immunoSEQ multiplex PCR, the repertoire was profiled, and TCRdb retains in-frame clones only, with some absent. The data contain about 110,000 clones, around 85% of them singletons. What was sequenced was PBMCs. Every receptor here comes from a man under 40 in good health and CMV-seronegative.

Notes on this clone: This specimen includes other DNA sequences encoding the same CDR3. The J gene is TRBJ2-5, the V gene TRBV2; possibly TRBD2 for D (7 bases). V dropped 6 bases and J dropped 5 bases, with 13 bases sitting between them. In germline, CDR1 is SNHLY, CDR2 FYNNEI. The CDR3 is 13 residues long. The CDR3 DNA follows: TGTGCCAGCAGGCGGACTAGGGGGGAGACCCAGTACTTC. Residues: CASRRTRGETQYF.

V is TRBV7-3 and J is TRBJ1-1; D not certain. V lost 2 bases and J 1 base, leaving 11 bases between the germline ends. The germline CDR1 and CDR2 sequences are SGHTA and FQGTGA. CDR3 length: 15 residues. This chain's CDR3 is CASSLGVAGNTEAFF. CDR3 sequence (DNA): TGTGCCAGCAGCTTAGGGGTTGCGGGGAACACTGAAGCTTTCTTT.

The chain employs TRBV7-9 and TRBJ2-7; no clear D gene. Between the trimmed V and J ends, which lost 4 bases and 0 bases, there was a span of 7 bases. The germline gives CDR1 SEHNR, CDR2 FQNEAQ (reference sequence). This CDR3 comprises 13 residues. The CDR3 region has the DNA TGTGCCAGCAGCTGGCTCAGCTCCTACGAGCAGTACTTC. Translation: CASSWLSSYEQYF.

J is TRBJ2-1 and V is TRBV20-1; D not certain. V lost 2 bases, J lost 4 bases, and 3 bases lay in between. This CDR3 is 11 amino acids long. Germline-derived CDR1 and CDR2 are DFQATT and SNEGSKA (reference sequence). The CDR3 is CSARPYNEQFF. The CDR3 coding sequence is TGCAGTGCTAGACCTTACAATGAGCAGTTCTTC.

This chain links TRBV7-8 with TRBJ2-7; possibly TRBD1 for D (6 bases). The CDR3 is made up of 16 amino acids. Germline values: CDR1 SGHVS, CDR2 FQNEAQ. V was shortened by 1 base and J by 3 bases, with 16 bases between the two germline ends. The CDR3 here is CASSLGWTAPIYEQYF. CDR3 in DNA: TGTGCCAGCAGCTTAGGCTGGACAGCCCCCATCTACGAGCAGTACTTC.

The CDR3: CASSYADMNTEAFF. CDR3 DNA sequence: TGTGCCAGCAGTTACGCGGACATGAACACTGAAGCTTTCTTT. The V gene is TRBV6-5, the J gene TRBJ1-1; D might be TRBD1 (5 bases). Trimming shortened V by 2 bases and J by 0 bases, and 7 bases separated the two germline ends. CDR1 and CDR2 (germline): MNHEY, SVGAGI. The CDR3 spans 14 residues.

This clone was seen just once. This chain links TRBV19 with TRBJ1-2; D call uncertain. This CDR3 comprises 13 residues. Trimming cost V 3 bases and J 8 bases, with 13 bases left between them. The germline V gene has CDR1 LNHDA and CDR2 SQIVND (reference sequence). In DNA form, the CDR3 reads TGTGCCAGTAGTATGTCCAGTCTCGCCGGCTACACCTTC. As protein: CASSMSSLAGYTF. The variable domain in full, completed from reference TRBV19 and TRBJ1-2, reads DGGITQSPKYLFRKEGQNVTLSCEQNLNHDAMYWYRQDPGQGLRLIYYSQIVNDFQKGDIAEGYSVSREKKESFPLTVTSAQKNPTAFYLCASSMSSLAGYTFGSGTRLTVV.

This sequence joins TRBV7-3 and TRBJ2-3, with 7 positions matching TRBD2. This CDR3 has 15 residues. Germline values: CDR1 SGHTA, CDR2 FQGTGA. The trim removed 4 bases at V and 3 bases at J, leaving 7 bases unmatched. Here the CDR3 reads CASSSHAGATDTQYF. The CDR3 nucleotides are TGTGCCAGCAGCTCCCACGCGGGAGCTACAGATACGCAGTATTTT. The whole variable domain, remainder taken from reference TRBV7-3 and TRBJ2-3, is GAGVSQTPSNKVTEKGKYVELRCDPISGHTALYWYRQSLGQGPEFLIYFQGTGAADDSGLPNDRFFAVRPEGSVSTLKIQRTERGDSAVYLCASSSHAGATDTQYFGPGTRLTVL.

The chain links TRBV9 to TRBJ2-5; D remains unclear. From germline, CDR1 is SGDLS and CDR2 YYNGEE. The CDR3 runs to 15 residues. Trimming removed 4 bases at V and 5 bases at J, with 18 bases between. CDR3 in amino acids: CASSPHSTLSETQYF. The CDR3 coding sequence is TGTGCCAGCAGCCCCCACTCTACCCTTTCCGAGACCCAGTACTTC. Combining the CDR3 with reference TRBV9 and TRBJ2-5 gives the whole variable domain DSGVTQTPKHLITATGQRVTLRCSPRSGDLSVYWYQQSLDQGLQFLIQYYNGEERAKGNILERFSAQQFPDLHSELNLSSLELGDSALYFCASSPHSTLSETQYFGPGTRLLVL.

This clone appeared a single time. The genes are TRBV6-5 and TRBJ2-2; D is ambiguous. V was cut by 8 bases and J by 0 bases, with 10 bases left in between. Germline loops: CDR1 MNHEY, CDR2 SVGAGI. The CDR3 has 14 amino acids. The CDR3 here is CASGAATNTGELFF. The CDR3 DNA follows: TGTGCCAGCGGCGCGGCGACGAACACCGGGGAGCTGTTTTTT.

This chain links TRBV7-8 with TRBJ1-2; no firm D call. V gave up 2 bases and J gave up 0 bases, with 13 bases separating them. The CDR3 contains 16 residues. Germline V gives CDR1 SGHVS, CDR2 FQNEAQ. Here the CDR3 DNA reads TGTGCCAGCAGCTTACTCAGCATAGGAGCTAACTATGGCTACACCTTC. Its protein is CASSLLSIGANYGYTF.

This rearrangement joins TRBV4-2 to TRBJ2-1; TRBD2 might be the D (6 bases). The germline CDR1 and CDR2 sequences are LGHNA and YNFKEQ. The CDR3 has 16 residues. V lost 1 base and J lost 4, with 14 bases in between. The CDR3 DNA follows: TGTGCCAGCAGCCAAGGACTAGGCCGGTTATACAATGAGCAGTTCTTC. It yields the protein CASSQGLGRLYNEQFF.

This chain uses TRBV14 with TRBJ1-1; D not resolved. This CDR3 has 14 amino acids. Trimming cost V 0 bases and J 2 bases, with 7 bases left between them. The germline gives CDR1 SGHDN, CDR2 FVKESK. CDR3 DNA sequence: TGTGCCAGCAGCCAAGAACGGGTCAACACTGAAGCTTTCTTT. Translating gives CASSQERVNTEAFF. Based on the CDR3 plus reference TRBV14 and TRBJ1-1, the full variable domain is EAGVTQFPSHSVIEKGQTVTLRCDPISGHDNLYWYRRVMGKEIKFLLHFVKESKQDESGMPNNRFLAERTGGTYSTLKVQPAELEDSGVYFCASSQERVNTEAFFGQGTRLTVV.

In this sample, this clone turned up once. V and J are TRBV4-1 and TRBJ1-2; the D is unclear. The CDR3 runs 15 residues. Trimming cost V 4 bases and J 8 bases, with 20 bases left between them. The germline gives CDR1 MGHRA, CDR2 YSYEKL. The CDR3 region has the DNA TGCGCCAGCAGCCCCACATCGGTCGGGGTTGGAGGCTACACCTTC. Protein: CASSPTSVGVGGYTF.

This chain connects TRBV28 to TRBJ1-2; TRBD1 matches at 12 bases. The trim removed 6 bases at V and 8 bases at J, leaving 4 bases unmatched. The CDR3 consists of 13 residues. The germline gives CDR1 MDHEN, CDR2 SYDVKM. The CDR3 sequence is CASRGTGGGGYTF. Written as DNA, the CDR3 is TGTGCCAGCAGAGGGACAGGGGGCGGGGGCTACACCTTC.

The gene calls are TRBV6-5 and TRBJ1-6; possibly TRBD1 for D (5 bases). V lost 3 bases and J lost 5, with 11 bases in between. CDR3 length: 15 residues. CDR1 is MNHEY and CDR2 is SVGAGI in the germline V gene. The CDR3: CASSYEGVNNSPLHF. DNA of the CDR3: TGTGCCAGCAGTTATGAAGGGGTGAATAATTCACCCCTCCACTTT.

V usage is TRBV29-1 and J usage is TRBJ2-2, with a tentative D call TRBD1 (6 bases). V dropped 6 bases and J dropped 2 bases, with 13 bases sitting between them. The CDR3 extends over 14 amino acids. The germline V gene encodes CDR1 SQVTM and CDR2 ANQGSEA. The CDR3 nucleotides read TGCAGCGTCTGCCCGGGACACAACACCGGGGAGCTGTTTTTT. It specifies CSVCPGHNTGELFF.

The rearrangement links TRBV30 to TRBJ2-5; D not certain. Per germline, CDR1 GTSNPN and CDR2 SVGIG (reference sequence). The CDR3 has 13 amino acids. The V gene lost 0 bases and the J gene lost 5 bases, with 10 bases spanning the gap. This chain's CDR3 is CAWSVASGETQYF. CDR3 nucleotides: TGTGCCTGGAGTGTAGCGTCTGGCGAGACCCAGTACTTC.

This clone was detected a few times. The chain uses TRBV6-5 and TRBJ1-1; D is uncertain. V was shortened by 5 bases and J by 1 base, with 11 bases between the two germline ends. The CDR3 totals 14 residues. The germline gives CDR1 MNHEY, CDR2 SVGAGI. The CDR3 sequence: CASSQLRGNTEAFF. CDR3 nucleotide sequence: TGTGCCAGCAGTCAACTCCGGGGGAACACTGAAGCTTTCTTT.

This clone has only a few counts. The chain uses TRBV5-6 and TRBJ2-7; perhaps TRBD2 as D (6 bases). The V gene's germline CDR1 is SGHDT and CDR2 YYEEEE. CDR3 length: 14 residues. V shed 6 bases and J shed 0 bases, with 13 bases lying between them. CDR3 loop: CASTRGTFSYEQYF. The CDR3 DNA reads as TGTGCCAGCACCCGGGGGACTTTCTCCTACGAGCAGTACTTC.

The V gene is TRBV5-4, the J gene TRBJ2-5; 11 bases are shared with TRBD2. Germline CDR1 SGHNT, CDR2 YYREEE (reference sequence). J lost 7 bases, V lost 0 bases, and 5 bases had no gene match. The CDR3 spans 15 residues. Here the CDR3 reads CASSLGLAGPGTQYF. CDR3 bases: TGTGCCAGCAGCTTGGGACTAGCGGGGCCCGGGACCCAGTACTTC.

The chain has TRBV5-1 and TRBJ1-4, with 7 bases lining up with TRBD1. Looked up from germline, CDR1 is SGHRS and CDR2 is YFSETQ. Trimming took 3 bases from V and 0 from J; bases not matched to a gene: 2. The CDR3 is 15 amino acids. The chain's CDR3 is CASSWGTATNEKLFF. CDR3 in DNA: TGCGCCAGCAGCTGGGGGACAGCAACTAATGAAAAACTGTTTTTT.

The rearrangement uses TRBV4-1 and TRBJ1-1; D perhaps matches TRBD1 (6 bases). V gave up 4 bases and J gave up 3 bases, with 12 bases separating them. The CDR3 totals 14 residues. In germline, CDR1 is MGHRA, CDR2 YSYEKL. This CDR3 is CASSPGVGYTEAFF. The DNA of the CDR3 is TGCGCCAGCAGCCCAGGGGTGGGGTACACTGAAGCTTTCTTT.

The chain couples TRBV7-6 to TRBJ2-3; D is unclear. CDR1 and CDR2 (germline): SGHVS, FNYEAQ. With 5 bases removed from V and 4 bases from J, the gap between germline ends came to 7 bases. The CDR3 consists of 12 residues. CDR3 protein: CASSPRADTQYF. The DNA for the CDR3 is TGTGCCAGCAGCCCACGGGCAGATACGCAGTATTTT. The whole variable domain, filled in from reference TRBV7-6 and TRBJ2-3, reads GAGVSQSPRYKVTKRGQDVALRCDPISGHVSLYWYRQALGQGPEFLTYFNYEAQQDKSGLPNDRFSAERPEGSISTLTIQRTEQRDSAMYRCASSPRADTQYFGPGTRLTVL.

This rearrangement joins TRBV1 to TRBJ2-1; TRBD2, as called in the table, went unchecked against the DNA. TRBV1 is termed a pseudogene. This CDR3 is built from 16 residues. The chain's CDR3 is CTSSYIAGNPYNEQFF. DNA of the CDR3: TGCACCAGCAGCTATATAGCGGGAAATCCCTACAATGAGCAGTTCTTC.

This sequence joins TRBV7-6 and TRBJ2-7; 16 bases are shared with TRBD2. CDR1 is SGHVS, CDR2 FNYEAQ, per germline. With 5 bases clipped from V and 6 bases from J, the junction kept 7 bases outside the gene matches. The CDR3 has 16 amino acids. CDR3 nucleotide sequence: TGTGCCAGCAGCACCGGGACTAGCGGGGGGGCCGGCGAGCAGTACTTC. Protein sequence: CASSTGTSGGAGEQYF.